A selection of T cell receptor beta chains follows, all from one sample in a study of a mutant IDH1 vaccine in newly diagnosed glioma. Their antigen targets remain unknown. Assay: immunoSEQ multiplex PCR; the TCRdb copy retains only in-frame clones and omits some. This table has about 51,000 clones, 78% appearing once. The specimen comprised PBMCs, sampled from a glioma patient whose treatment included an IDH1 peptide vaccine. Receptors were obtained from a woman between 40 and 50 years old with glioma. Each CDR3 is given without its conserved first and last residue. Where a row states a size, it is once, few, many or the class of an expanded clone; other rows omit it.

abundance: NA; j_gene: TRBJ2-3; v_gene: TRBV7-3; CDR3aa: ASSFTSGGATDTQY
abundance: few; j_gene: TRBJ1-1; v_gene: TRBV6-5; CDR3aa: ASWQWDTEAF
abundance: NA; j_gene: TRBJ2-1; v_gene: TRBV9; CDR3aa: ASSVVADVPSYNEQF
abundance: NA; j_gene: TRBJ2-3; v_gene: TRBV5-6; CDR3aa: ASSLGRRMENTQY
abundance: NA; j_gene: TRBJ2-6; v_gene: TRBV27; CDR3aa: ASSSPGGDSGANVLT
abundance: NA; j_gene: TRBJ1-1; v_gene: TRBV19; CDR3aa: ASSRVTFTEAF
abundance: NA; j_gene: TRBJ2-2; v_gene: TRBV19; CDR3aa: ASSIVGTPSGELF
abundance: NA; j_gene: TRBJ1-2; v_gene: TRBV7-9; CDR3aa: ASSLAQGAPGYT
abundance: NA; j_gene: TRBJ2-2; v_gene: TRBV7-9; CDR3aa: ASSSTLQGPATGELF
abundance: NA; j_gene: TRBJ2-3; v_gene: TRBV25-1; CDR3aa: ASSANKKFVDTQY
abundance: NA; j_gene: TRBJ2-3; v_gene: TRBV9; CDR3aa: ASSVGQATDTQY
abundance: few; j_gene: TRBJ2-2; v_gene: TRBV6-5; CDR3aa: ASSYWQGSTGELF
abundance: once; j_gene: TRBJ2-1; v_gene: TRBV7-9; CDR3aa: ASSLGGDSVAGEQF
abundance: NA; j_gene: TRBJ2-3; v_gene: TRBV10-3; CDR3aa: AISGKDTQY
abundance: NA; j_gene: TRBJ2-3; v_gene: TRBV27; CDR3aa: ASRRSGEYDTDTQY
abundance: NA; j_gene: TRBJ2-2; v_gene: TRBV7-9; CDR3aa: ASSLYTGELF
abundance: NA; j_gene: TRBJ1-1; v_gene: TRBV6-5; CDR3aa: ASKENTEAF
abundance: NA; j_gene: TRBJ2-7; v_gene: TRBV2; CDR3aa: AIPRAGESYEQY
abundance: few; j_gene: TRBJ1-2; v_gene: TRBV20-1; CDR3aa: SANHPGH
abundance: NA; j_gene: TRBJ2-1; v_gene: TRBV2; CDR3aa: ASSVQLVEF
abundance: once; j_gene: TRBJ1-2; v_gene: TRBV5-1; CDR3aa: ASSLEAGRGGYT
abundance: NA; j_gene: TRBJ1-3; v_gene: TRBV12-5; CDR3aa: ASGLDPGLLDSGNTIY
abundance: NA; j_gene: TRBJ2-5; v_gene: TRBV18; CDR3aa: ASSPREETQY
abundance: NA; j_gene: TRBJ2-7; v_gene: TRBV2; CDR3aa: ASGGTSVSYEQY
abundance: NA; j_gene: TRBJ2-1; v_gene: TRBV18; CDR3aa: ASLIRAQDEQF
abundance: NA; j_gene: TRBJ1-4; v_gene: TRBV14; CDR3aa: ASSQDFTGVGEKLF
abundance: NA; j_gene: TRBJ1-2; v_gene: TRBV7-8; CDR3aa: ASSLGAPTGRWDYGYT